This paragraph covers one T cell receptor (beta chain) sequence. This specimen belongs to a study of metastatic and nonmetastatic thyroid tumors. Via MiXCR, TCRdb re-called the PCR reads. The table lists around 37,000 clones, around 20% of them singletons, with about 14% in the top ten. Thyroid surgery took place with no prior treatment in any patient. This receptor was identified in a female donor with papillary thyroid cancer or a benign thyroid nodule (not recorded which). Some clones in this sample may be carry-over from other donors' samples. Sequencing input: blood.

The CDR3 DNA reads TGTGCCAGCAGTTTCGGGACTAGGAGCTCCTACGAGCAGTACTTC. It encodes CASSFGTRSSYEQYF. The V call is TRBV12-3 or TRBV12-4, the J call TRBJ2-7; TRBD2 matches at 8 bases. The CDR3 totals 15 residues. J was trimmed by 0 bases and V by 3 bases; bases with no gene match: 4.